These 8 T cell receptor beta chains originate from one sample sequenced in a study of T cell responses to AZD1222 COVID-19 vaccine. Libraries were prepared by immunoSEQ multiplex PCR; TCRdb keeps only in-frame clonotypes and omits some of them. The profile shows more than 100,000 clones, roughly 93% of them singletons. The source was peripheral blood, collected on day 0 of AZD1222 vaccination. All receptors derive from an adult in good health.

V and J are TRBV5-1 and TRBJ1-1, with a weak D call TRBD1 (6 bases). Per germline, CDR1 SGHRS and CDR2 YFSETQ. The CDR3 contains 17 residues. Between the trimmed V and J ends, which lost 0 bases and 2 bases, there was a span of 17 bases. Here the CDR3 reads CASSLVGFRGRNTEAFF. The CDR3 bases are TGCGCCAGCAGCTTGGTAGGCTTCAGGGGTCGAAACACTGAAGCTTTCTTT. Combining the CDR3 with reference TRBV5-1 and TRBJ1-1 gives the whole variable domain KAGVTQTPRYLIKTRGQQVTLSCSPISGHRSVSWYQQTPGQGLQFLFEYFSETQRNKGNFPGRFSGRQFSNSRSEMNVSTLELGDSALYLCASSLVGFRGRNTEAFFGQGTRLTVV.

This rearrangement joins TRBV5-6 to TRBJ2-1; the D is unclear. The germline CDR1 and CDR2 sequences are SGHDT and YYEEEE. CDR3 length: 15 residues. V lost 5 bases and J lost 0, with 12 bases in between. CDR3 coding DNA: TGTGCCAGCAGGGGTCTTCAGCGCTCCTACAATGAGCAGTTCTTC. Translated: CASRGLQRSYNEQFF. The full variable domain, its missing parts supplied by reference TRBV5-6 and TRBJ2-1, is DAGVTQSPTHLIKTRGQQVTLRCSPKSGHDTVSWYQQALGQGPQFIFQYYEEEERQRGNFPDRFSGHQFPNYSSELNVNALLLGDSALYLCASRGLQRSYNEQFFGPGTRLTVL.

The chain combines TRBV14 with TRBJ2-1; 9 bases are a match to TRBD2. The CDR3 is made up of 13 amino acids. Trimming at V came to 6 bases and at J to 14 bases, leaving 11 bases not matched to a gene. Per germline, CDR1 SGHDN and CDR2 FVKESK. The CDR3 DNA reads as TGTGCCAGCAGTTCGACGGGACTAGCCTACGAGTTCTTC. This gives the protein CASSSTGLAYEFF.

This chain connects TRBV5-5 to TRBJ1-4; D is ambiguous. Germline loops: CDR1 SGHKS, CDR2 YYEKEE (reference sequence). CDR3 length: 14 amino acids. The V end was cut by 0 bases, the J end by 8 bases, with 11 bases between. The CDR3 sequence is CASSLDGLAEKLFF. DNA of the CDR3: TGTGCCAGCAGCTTGGACGGACTTGCCGAAAAACTGTTTTTT. The variable domain in full, completed from reference TRBV5-5 and TRBJ1-4, reads DAGVTQSPTHLIKTRGQQVTLRCSPISGHKSVSWYQQVLGQGPQFIFQYYEKEERGRGNFPDRFSARQFPNYSSELNVNALLLGDSALYLCASSLDGLAEKLFFGSGTQLSVL.

The J gene is TRBJ1-5, the V gene TRBV2; 7 bases are shared with TRBD1. This CDR3 has 15 residues. V dropped 6 bases and J dropped 4; count of bases not matched to a gene: 9. Germline-derived CDR1 and CDR2 are SNHLY and FYNNEI. The CDR3 region is CASREGASRNQPQHF. CDR3 DNA sequence: TGTGCCAGCAGGGAGGGGGCGTCAAGAAATCAGCCCCAGCATTTT.

CDR3 nucleotide sequence: TGTGCCAGCAGCCTTGCCGGGACTAGGATCGAACCAGAGCAGTTCTTC. This translates into CASSLAGTRIEPEQFF. This rearrangement joins TRBV7-2 to TRBJ2-1; TRBD2 aligns across 8 bases. In germline, CDR1 is SGHTA, CDR2 FQGNSA. CDR3 size: 16 residues. J gave up 10 bases and V 5 bases, and 16 bases lay outside the gene matches.

The chain has TRBV14 and TRBJ1-2, with 7 bases matching TRBD1. V shed 4 bases and J 2 bases; nucleotides not matched to a gene: 10. The CDR3 length is 16 residues. Germline CDR1 reads SGHDN; CDR2 reads FVKESK. This chain's CDR3 is CASSLLGKQGNYGYTF. The CDR3 DNA reads as TGTGCCAGCAGCCTTCTGGGCAAACAGGGGAACTATGGCTACACCTTC.

In its sample, this clone was seen many times. The genes are TRBV18 and TRBJ2-2; TRBD2 matches at 8 bases. V gave up 8 bases and J gave up 6 bases; unmatched junction bases: 11. CDR3 size: 15 residues. CDR1 KGHSH and CDR2 LQKENI come from the germline V gene. CDR3 loop: CASRTEREISGELFF. The CDR3 coding sequence is TGTGCCAGCCGAACCGAGCGGGAGATCTCCGGGGAGCTGTTTTTT. The full variable domain, with the rest looked up from reference TRBV18 and TRBJ2-2, is NAGVMQNPRHLVRRRGQEARLRCSPMKGHSHVYWYRQLPEEGLKFMVYLQKENIIDESGMPKERFSAEFPKEGPSILRIQQVVRGDSAAYFCASRTEREISGELFFGEGSRLTVL.